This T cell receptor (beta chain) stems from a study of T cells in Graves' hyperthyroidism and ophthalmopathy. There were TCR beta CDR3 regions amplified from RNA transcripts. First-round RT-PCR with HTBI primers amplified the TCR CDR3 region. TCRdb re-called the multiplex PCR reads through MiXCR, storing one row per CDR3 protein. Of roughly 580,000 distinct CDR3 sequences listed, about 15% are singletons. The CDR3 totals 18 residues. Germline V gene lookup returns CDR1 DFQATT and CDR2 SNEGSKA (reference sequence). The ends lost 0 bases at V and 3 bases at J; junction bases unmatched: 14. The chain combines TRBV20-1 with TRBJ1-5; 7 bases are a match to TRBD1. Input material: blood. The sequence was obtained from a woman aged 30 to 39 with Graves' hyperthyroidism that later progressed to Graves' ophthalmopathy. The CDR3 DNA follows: TGCAGTGCTAGAGATCGATTTTACGGGGACAGTTACAATCAGCCCCAGCATTTT. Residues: CSARDRFYGDSYNQPQHF.